This is a list of T cell receptor beta chains from one sample in a study of blood T cell repertoires in COVID-19. Only in-frame clones appear in the TCRdb table, and some are missing; sequencing was by immunoSEQ multiplex PCR. The sample lists about 210,000 clones, about 80% occurring once. The sequencing input was peripheral blood. These receptors were taken from a man aged 60 to 69 with acute or convalescent COVID-19. The CDR3 runs from the conserved cysteine through the conserved F or W. D genes are given only for firm matches. Size is stated for part of the rows, as once, few or many counts, or as a class when the clone is expanded.

d_gene	abundance	v_gene	j_gene	CDR3aa	CDR3nt
-	-	TRBV5-1	TRBJ1-1	CASSITGILNTEAFF	TGCGCCAGCAGCATTACAGGGATTTTGAACACTGAAGCTTTCTTT
TRBD1	-	TRBV12-3/TRBV12-4	TRBJ2-1	CASSDRAYNEQFF	TGTGCCAGCAGCGACAGGGCTTACAATGAGCAGTTCTTC
TRBD1	-	TRBV10-3	TRBJ1-2	CAISGLGGDGYTF	TGTGCCATCAGTGGGTTAGGGGGCGATGGCTACACCTTC
-	-	TRBV7-2	TRBJ1-5	CASSLYVSGRQPQHF	TGTGCCAGCAGCTTATACGTATCGGGGAGGCAGCCCCAGCATTTT
TRBD2	once	TRBV4-3	TRBJ2-7	CASSQHYKTSGVTYEQYF	TGCGCCAGCAGCCAACACTACAAGACTAGCGGGGTAACCTACGAGCAGTACTTC
TRBD2	-	TRBV30	TRBJ2-7	CAWRLAGGSEQYF	TGTGCCTGGAGGCTAGCGGGAGGGTCCGAGCAGTACTTC
TRBD2	-	TRBV30	TRBJ2-3	CAWTPGAGETDTQYF	TGTGCCTGGACCCCCGGGGCGGGAGAGACAGATACGCAGTATTTT
-	-	TRBV6-5	TRBJ1-2	CASRIDLRYGYTF	TGTGCCAGCAGGATCGACTTACGGTATGGCTACACCTTC
-	once	TRBV12-5	TRBJ1-5	CASGETLDGTLSNQPQHF	TGTGCTAGTGGTGAAACACTGGACGGGACTCTCAGCAATCAGCCCCAGCATTTT
-	once	TRBV15	TRBJ1-5	CATSMGGGDQPQHF	TGTGCCACCAGCATGGGCGGGGGGGATCAGCCCCAGCATTTT
-	-	TRBV19	TRBJ2-7	CASSLGFSSGEQYF	TGTGCCAGTAGTCTGGGTTTCAGTTCGGGCGAGCAGTACTTC
-	once	TRBV7-3	TRBJ1-1	CASSPSGGGMNTEAFF	TGTGCCAGCAGCCCCTCGGGGGGGGGCATGAACACTGAAGCTTTCTTT
-	-	TRBV4-2	TRBJ2-1	CASSQDGSNEQFF	TGTGCCAGCAGCCAAGATGGGAGCAATGAGCAGTTCTTC
-	-	TRBV29-1	TRBJ1-5	CSVEGTEPGQPQHF	TGCAGCGTTGAAGGGACAGAGCCTGGTCAGCCCCAGCATTTT
-	-	TRBV6-6	TRBJ1-1	CASSYSRTAMNTEAFF	TGTGCCAGCAGTTACTCGAGGACAGCCATGAACACTGAAGCTTTCTTT
TRBD1	-	TRBV7-9	TRBJ1-2	CASRAGTGIMNGYTF	TGTGCCAGCAGGGCCGGGACAGGGATTATGAATGGCTACACCTTC
TRBD1	few	TRBV15	TRBJ1-1	CATSRAGTGSMNTEAFF	TGTGCCACCAGCAGAGCCGGGACAGGGAGCATGAACACTGAAGCTTTCTTT
TRBD1	-	TRBV7-3	TRBJ2-1	CASSLGQGQYNEQFF	TGTGCCAGCAGCTTGGGACAGGGCCAGTACAATGAGCAGTTCTTC
-	-	TRBV6-5	TRBJ1-1	CASSSLRGGHAFF	TGTGCCAGCAGTAGCCTTAGGGGGGGGCACGCTTTCTTT
TRBD2	-	TRBV7-8	TRBJ2-1	CASSSLASGIYNEQFF	TGTGCCAGCAGCTCCCTCGCCAGCGGGATCTACAATGAGCAGTTCTTC
TRBD2	-	TRBV7-3	TRBJ2-5	CASSRGGYQETQYF	TGTGCCAGCAGCCGGGGGGGTTACCAAGAGACCCAGTACTTC
-	-	TRBV9	TRBJ2-1	CASSVSPTGFNEQFF	TGTGCCAGCAGCGTATCCCCTACAGGGTTCAATGAGCAGTTCTTC
-	-	TRBV7-3	TRBJ1-1	CASSLWQNTEAFF	TGTGCCAGCAGCTTATGGCAGAACACTGAAGCTTTCTTT
-	-	TRBV7-2	TRBJ1-2	CASSLVTGGYGYTF	TGTGCCAGCAGCTTAGTTACGGGAGGGTATGGCTACACCTTC
TRBD2	-	TRBV27	TRBJ2-1	CASSSLKGLAGKNEQFF	TGTGCCAGCAGTTCTCTTAAGGGACTAGCGGGGAAGAATGAGCAGTTCTTC
-	-	TRBV7-2	TRBJ2-7	CASSWGTRGLGAEQYF	TGTGCCAGCAGCTGGGGCACGCGGGGCTTGGGAGCCGAGCAGTACTTC
-	-	TRBV9	TRBJ2-5	CASSAGVLETQYF	TGTGCCAGCAGCGCCGGGGTCCTGGAGACCCAGTACTTC
TRBD1	-	TRBV2	TRBJ2-1	CASKNIGTDSWGYNEQFF	TGTGCCAGTAAAAATATCGGGACAGACTCGTGGGGGTACAATGAGCAGTTCTTC
TRBD2	-	TRBV24-1	TRBJ2-5	CAIGTIEETQYF	TGTGCCATCGGGACTATAGAAGAGACCCAGTACTTC